The sequence of this T cell receptor beta chain was determined in a study of T-cell memory formation after mild COVID-19. The table lists this clonotype with a few counts. Its antigen is unknown. Findings and limits, study-wide: There were some responding clones in pre-infection memory, which suggested that cross-reactive memory had joined. CD4+ contracting clones were mainly CM and EM; CD8+ ones, EMRA.

Between the trimmed V and J ends, which lost 6 bases and 2 bases, there was a span of 16 bases. Germline V lookup: CDR1 MNHNY, CDR2 SVGAGI (reference sequence). The CDR3 runs 15 residues. With constant-segment primers, 5'RACE yielded cDNA libraries of TCR alpha and TCR beta that carried sample barcodes and UMIs. One entry per CDR3 protein, called by TCRdb with MiXCR from the 5' RACE reads. The sample lists 300,000 to 400,000 distinct CDR3 sequences, roughly 13% occurring once. The receptor's source is a man between 18 and 35 years old who had mild COVID-19 (a few samples of this study predate the infection). Cell type and time point are not known. The chain recombines TRBV6-6 with TRBJ1-2; D may be TRBD1 (5 bases). Sequencing input: PBMCs or a T cell subset sorted from them (not recorded which). CDR3 DNA: TGTGCCAGCAGGCCGATCGACAGTTTAAACTATGGCTACACCTTC. Translating gives CASRPIDSLNYGYTF.